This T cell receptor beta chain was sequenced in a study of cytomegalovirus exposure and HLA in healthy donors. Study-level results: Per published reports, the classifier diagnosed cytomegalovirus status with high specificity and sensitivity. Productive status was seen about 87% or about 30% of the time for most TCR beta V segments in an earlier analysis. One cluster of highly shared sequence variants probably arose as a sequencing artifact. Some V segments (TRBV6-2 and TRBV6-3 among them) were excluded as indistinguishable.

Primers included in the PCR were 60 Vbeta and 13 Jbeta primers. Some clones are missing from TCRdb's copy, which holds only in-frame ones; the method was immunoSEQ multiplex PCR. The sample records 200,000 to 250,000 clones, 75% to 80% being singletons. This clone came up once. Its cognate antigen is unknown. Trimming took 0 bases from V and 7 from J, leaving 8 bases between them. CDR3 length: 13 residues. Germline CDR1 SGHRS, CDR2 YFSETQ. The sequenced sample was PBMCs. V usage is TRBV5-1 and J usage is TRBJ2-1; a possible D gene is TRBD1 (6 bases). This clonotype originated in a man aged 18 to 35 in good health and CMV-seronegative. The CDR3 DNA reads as TGCGCCAGCAGCTTGGCAGGGGATAATGAGCAGTTCTTC. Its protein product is CASSLAGDNEQFF.